The TCR beta chain under discussion was sequenced for a study of control samples from healthy donors and cancer patients. CDR3 length: 16 residues. Looked up from germline, CDR1 is SEHNR and CDR2 is FQNEAQ (reference sequence). V was shortened by 5 bases and J by 2 bases, with 17 bases between the two germline ends. Assay: immunoSEQ multiplex PCR; the TCRdb copy retains only in-frame clones and omits some. This sample has 120,000 to 150,000 clones; roughly nine tenths occur once, and the top ten carry approximately 6.8%. The sequencing sample was made of blood. The rearrangement joins TRBV7-9 to TRBJ2-3, with D possibly matching TRBD2 (5 bases). This clonotype originated in a man aged 18 to 35 in good health. The DNA of the CDR3 is TGTGCCAGCAGCCTCCGGACTTACGGAGTCACAGATACGCAGTATTTT. Protein: CASSLRTYGVTDTQYF.